This TCR beta chain emerged from a study of early T cells in non-severe SARS-CoV-2 infection. Study in general: Unpaired chains resulted from sequencing bulk RNA of unsorted whole blood. General observations from the study: Missing private and CD4 specificities, VDJdb matching favored anti-spike CD8 responses.

In the library, individual cDNA molecules carried attached unique molecular identifiers. TCRdb re-called the 5' RACE reads through MiXCR, storing one row per CDR3 protein. The sample has approximately 58,000 distinct CDR3 sequences; 6% to 7% are singletons. Between the trimmed V and J ends, which lost 6 bases and 1 base, there was a span of 9 bases. The CDR3 contains 14 residues. CDR1 and CDR2 from the germline V gene are WSHSY and SAAADI. Of note for this clonotype: As yet, its antigen is unknown.

This clonotype was obtained from an adult who was a healthcare worker with PCR-confirmed SARS-CoV-2 infection or an uninfected control (not recorded which). Sequencing was performed on whole blood. V is TRBV10-2 and J is TRBJ2-2, with D possibly called TRBD1 or TRBD2 (5 bases each). CDR3 residues: CASSGTENTGELFF. CDR3 in DNA: TGCGCCAGCAGCGGGACGGAGAACACCGGGGAGCTGTTTTTT.